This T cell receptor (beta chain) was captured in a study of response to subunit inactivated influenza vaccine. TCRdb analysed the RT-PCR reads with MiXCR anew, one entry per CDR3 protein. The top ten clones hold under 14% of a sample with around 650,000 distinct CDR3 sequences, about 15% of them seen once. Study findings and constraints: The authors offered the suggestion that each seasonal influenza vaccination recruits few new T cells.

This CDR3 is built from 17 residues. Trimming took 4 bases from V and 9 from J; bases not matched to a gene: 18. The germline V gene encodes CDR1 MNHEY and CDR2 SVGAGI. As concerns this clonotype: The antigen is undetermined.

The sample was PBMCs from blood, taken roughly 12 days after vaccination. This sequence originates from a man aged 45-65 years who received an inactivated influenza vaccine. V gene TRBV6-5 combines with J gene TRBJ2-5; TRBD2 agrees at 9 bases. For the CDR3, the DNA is TGTGCCAGCAGTTTAGGCCGGGGACTAGCCCACGCCAGGGCCCAGTACTTC. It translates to CASSLGRGLAHARAQYF.